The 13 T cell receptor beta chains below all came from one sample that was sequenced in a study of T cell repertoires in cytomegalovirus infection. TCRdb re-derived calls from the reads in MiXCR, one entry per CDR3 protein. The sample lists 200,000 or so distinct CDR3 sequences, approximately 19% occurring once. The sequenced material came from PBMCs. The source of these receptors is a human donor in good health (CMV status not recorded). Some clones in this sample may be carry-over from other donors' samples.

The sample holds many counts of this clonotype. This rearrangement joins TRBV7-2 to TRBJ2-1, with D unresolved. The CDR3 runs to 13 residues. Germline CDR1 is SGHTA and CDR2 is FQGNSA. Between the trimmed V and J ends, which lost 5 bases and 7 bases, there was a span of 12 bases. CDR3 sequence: CASSADMTNEQFF. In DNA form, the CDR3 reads TGTGCCAGCAGCGCCGATATGACGAATGAGCAGTTCTTC.

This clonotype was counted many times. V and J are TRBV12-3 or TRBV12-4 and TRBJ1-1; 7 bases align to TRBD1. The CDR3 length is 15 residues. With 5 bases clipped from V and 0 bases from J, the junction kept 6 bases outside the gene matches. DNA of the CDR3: TGTGCCAGCAGTCTCCTACAGGGGATGAACACTGAAGCTTTCTTT. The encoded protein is CASSLLQGMNTEAFF.

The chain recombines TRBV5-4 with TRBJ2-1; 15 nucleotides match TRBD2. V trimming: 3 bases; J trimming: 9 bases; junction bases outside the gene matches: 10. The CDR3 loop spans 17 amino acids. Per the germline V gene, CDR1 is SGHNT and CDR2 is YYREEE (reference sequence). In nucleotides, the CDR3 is TGTGCCAGCAGCTGGGGGACTAGCGGGAGGTTGAGCATTGAGCAGTTCTTC. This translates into CASSWGTSGRLSIEQFF.

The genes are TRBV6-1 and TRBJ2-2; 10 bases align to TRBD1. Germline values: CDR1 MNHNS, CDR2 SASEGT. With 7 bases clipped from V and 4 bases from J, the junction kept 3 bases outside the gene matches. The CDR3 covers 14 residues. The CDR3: CASNWDRGTGELFF. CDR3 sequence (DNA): TGTGCCAGCAACTGGGACAGGGGCACCGGGGAGCTGTTTTTT.

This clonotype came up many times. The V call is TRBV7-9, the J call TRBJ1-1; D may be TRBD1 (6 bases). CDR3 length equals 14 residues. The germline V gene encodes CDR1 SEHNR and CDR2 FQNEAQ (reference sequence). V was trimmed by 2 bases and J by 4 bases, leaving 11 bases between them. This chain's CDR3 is CASSLFGGGTEAFF. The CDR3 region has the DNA TGTGCCAGCAGCTTATTTGGGGGCGGCACTGAAGCTTTCTTT.

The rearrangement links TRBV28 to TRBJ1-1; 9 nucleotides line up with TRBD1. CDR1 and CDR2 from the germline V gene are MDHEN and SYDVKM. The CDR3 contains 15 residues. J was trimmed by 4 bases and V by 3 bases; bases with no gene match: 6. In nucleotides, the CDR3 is TGTGCCAGCAGTTTGTCAAACAGGGGGCCCACTGAAGCTTTCTTT. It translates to CASSLSNRGPTEAFF. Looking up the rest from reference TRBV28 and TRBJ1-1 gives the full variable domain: DVKVTQSSRYLVKRTGEKVFLECVQDMDHENMFWYRQDPGLGLRLIYFSYDVKMKEKGDIPEGYSVSREKKERFSLILESASTNQTSMYLCASSLSNRGPTEAFFGQGTRLTVV.

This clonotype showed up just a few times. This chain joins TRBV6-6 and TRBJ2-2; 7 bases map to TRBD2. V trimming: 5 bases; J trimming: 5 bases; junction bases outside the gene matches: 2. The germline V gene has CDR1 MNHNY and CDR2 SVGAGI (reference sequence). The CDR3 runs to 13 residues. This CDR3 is CASSPRGTGELFF. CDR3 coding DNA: TGTGCCAGCAGTCCGCGGGGGACCGGGGAGCTGTTTTTT.

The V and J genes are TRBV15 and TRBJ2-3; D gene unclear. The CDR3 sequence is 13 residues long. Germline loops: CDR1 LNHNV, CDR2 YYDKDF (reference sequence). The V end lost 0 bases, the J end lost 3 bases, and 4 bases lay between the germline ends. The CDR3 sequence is CATSREGTDTQYF. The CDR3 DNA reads TGTGCCACCAGCAGAGAGGGGACAGATACGCAGTATTTT.

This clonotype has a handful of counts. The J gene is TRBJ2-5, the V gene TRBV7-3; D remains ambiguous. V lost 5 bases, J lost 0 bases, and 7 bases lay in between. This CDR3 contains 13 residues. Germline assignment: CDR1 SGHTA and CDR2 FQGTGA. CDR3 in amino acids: CASSVSNQETQYF. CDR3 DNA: TGTGCCAGCAGCGTGTCCAACCAAGAGACCCAGTACTTC. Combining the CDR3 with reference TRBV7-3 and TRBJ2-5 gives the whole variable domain GAGVSQTPSNKVTEKGKYVELRCDPISGHTALYWYRQSLGQGPEFLIYFQGTGAADDSGLPNDRFFAVRPEGSVSTLKIQRTERGDSAVYLCASSVSNQETQYFGPGTRLLVL.

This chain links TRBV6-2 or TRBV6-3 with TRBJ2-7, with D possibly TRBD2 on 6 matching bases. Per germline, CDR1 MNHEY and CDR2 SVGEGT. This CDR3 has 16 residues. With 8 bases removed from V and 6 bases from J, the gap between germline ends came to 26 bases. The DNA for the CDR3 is TGTGCCAGCGGGGGGAACTGGGCAGGGTTCGTCGGCGAGCAGTACTTC. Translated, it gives CASGGNWAGFVGEQYF.

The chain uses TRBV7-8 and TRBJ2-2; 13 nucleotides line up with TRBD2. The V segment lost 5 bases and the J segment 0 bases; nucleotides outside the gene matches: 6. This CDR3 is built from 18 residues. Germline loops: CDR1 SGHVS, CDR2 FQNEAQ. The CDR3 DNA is TGTGCCAGCAGCCCCAGGACTAGCGGGGGCGCGAACACCGGGGAGCTGTTTTTT. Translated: CASSPRTSGGANTGELFF.

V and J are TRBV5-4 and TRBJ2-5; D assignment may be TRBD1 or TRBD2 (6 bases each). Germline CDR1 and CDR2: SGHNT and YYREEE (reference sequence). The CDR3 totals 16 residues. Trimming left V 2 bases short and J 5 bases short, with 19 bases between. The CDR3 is CASSFGKGGTSETQYF. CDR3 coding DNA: TGTGCCAGCAGCTTCGGGAAGGGGGGTACAAGCGAGACCCAGTACTTC.

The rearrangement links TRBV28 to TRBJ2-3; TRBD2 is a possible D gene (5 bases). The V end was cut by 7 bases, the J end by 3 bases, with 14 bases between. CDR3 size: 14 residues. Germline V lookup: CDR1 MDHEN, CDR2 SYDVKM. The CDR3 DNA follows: TGTGCCAGCACCCCACTTGAGGGAACAGATACGCAGTATTTT. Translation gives CASTPLEGTDTQYF.